These T cell receptor beta chains were read from a single sample in a study of blood T cell repertoires in COVID-19. TCRdb's table, derived via immunoSEQ multiplex PCR, lists solely in-frame clones and lacks some. The data hold roughly 200,000 clones, with about four fifths observed a single time. Specimen: PBMCs or T cells enriched from blood (not recorded which). Source of these receptors: a man in his forties or fifties who had recovered from COVID-19. Both conserved end residues are part of each CDR3. The D gene is left open where the match is weak. Clone size appears in some rows only: once, few, many, or a class for an expanded clone.

cdr3_length,j_call,d_call,v_call,clone_size,cdr3_nt,cdr3_aa
13,TRBJ1-1,-,TRBV6-5,-,TGTGCCAGCCACCAGGGTGTGGCCACTGAAGCTTTCTTT,CASHQGVATEAFF
15,TRBJ1-5,-,TRBV30,-,TGTGCCTGGAGTGTACCCGACAGAATGAATCAGCCCCAGCATTTT,CAWSVPDRMNQPQHF
14,TRBJ1-4,-,TRBV2,-,TGTGCCAGCAGGACGACAGAGGCTGGGGAAAAACTGTTTTTT,CASRTTEAGEKLFF
14,TRBJ1-1,TRBD1,TRBV6-5,-,TGTGCCAGCCGGGACAGGGGGCGAGGAACTGAAGCTTTCTTT,CASRDRGRGTEAFF
14,TRBJ1-1,-,TRBV18,-,TGTGCCAGCTCACCGAACAGGCGAGACACTGAAGCTTTCTTT,CASSPNRRDTEAFF
14,TRBJ1-1,-,TRBV11-2,-,TGTGCCAGCAGCCAAGGCGACGGGGTCACTGAAGCTTTCTTT,CASSQGDGVTEAFF
12,TRBJ1-1,-,TRBV30,-,TGTGCCTGGACAGGGCAATACACTGAAGCTTTCTTT,CAWTGQYTEAFF
14,TRBJ1-2,-,TRBV28,-,TGTGCCAGCACCTCGGGGAGGGGGGCCTATGGCTACACCTTC,CASTSGRGAYGYTF
14,TRBJ1-1,TRBD1,TRBV7-3,-,TGTGCCAGCAGCAAACAGGGGCCTAACACTGAAGCTTTCTTT,CASSKQGPNTEAFF
14,TRBJ1-1,TRBD1,TRBV28,-,TGTGCCAGCATACCTGGGGGACAGGGGTGGCGAGCTTTCTTT,CASIPGGQGWRAFF
12,TRBJ2-1,TRBD2,TRBV27,few,TGTGCCAGCGGACTAGCTTTACGTGAGCAGTTCTTC,CASGLALREQFF
18,TRBJ2-2,TRBD2,TRBV19,once,TGTGCCAGTAGTACCGGGTGGAGGGCTAGCGGATACACCGGGGAGCTGTTTTTT,CASSTGWRASGYTGELFF
14,TRBJ2-4,-,TRBV5-4,-,TGTGCCAGCAGCTTGGGGCAGGGGGGAACCATTCAGTACTTC,CASSLGQGGTIQYF
18,TRBJ2-5,-,TRBV3-1/TRBV3-2,once,TGTGCCAGCAGCCAAGAAAAGGGCTTCAGGGGAACGAGCGAGACCCAGTACTTC,CASSQEKGFRGTSETQYF
16,TRBJ1-2,-,TRBV28,few,TGTGCCAGCAGTCCCGGGAGAGAGGGAGCTAACTATGGCTACACCTTC,CASSPGREGANYGYTF
15,TRBJ2-7,-,TRBV2,-,TGTGCCAGCAGTGAAGAGGGGGGGCGCAGGGACGAGCAGTACTTC,CASSEEGGRRDEQYF
15,TRBJ2-1,-,TRBV21-1,-,TGTGCCAGCAAAAAAAGGCGGGGCCAAGGCGGTGAGCAGTTCTTC,CASKKRRGQGGEQFF
14,TRBJ2-1,TRBD2,TRBV19,-,TGTGCCAGTAGCGGACTAGGATCCTACAATGAGCAGTTCTTC,CASSGLGSYNEQFF
10,TRBJ2-1,-,TRBV30,once,TGTGCCTGGGGCCCGGGTGAGCAGTTCTTC,CAWGPGEQFF
14,TRBJ1-4,-,TRBV30,-,TGTGCCTGGAGTGCGACAGCAAAGGGGGAAAAACTGTTTTTT,CAWSATAKGEKLFF
15,TRBJ1-5,-,TRBV30,-,TGTGCCTGGAGTGTACGAGGGGGGGAGTATCAGCCCCAGCATTTT,CAWSVRGGEYQPQHF
14,TRBJ2-2,-,TRBV6-2/TRBV6-3,-,TGTGCCAGCAGTTGGCGGGAAGTCACCGGGGAGCTGTTTTTT,CASSWREVTGELFF
14,TRBJ2-7,-,TRBV28,-,TGTGCCAGCACGGGCCTTGACAGATCCTACGAGCAGTACTTC,CASTGLDRSYEQYF
15,TRBJ2-2,-,TRBV5-4,-,TGTGCCAGCAGCTTGCTACAGGGAAGGGCCGGGGAGCTGTTTTTT,CASSLLQGRAGELFF
13,TRBJ2-2,-,TRBV27,-,TGTGCCAGCAAGAACCGGGGGACCGGGGAGCTGTTTTTT,CASKNRGTGELFF
14,TRBJ2-1,TRBD1,TRBV3-1/TRBV3-2,-,TGTGCCAGCAGCCAGTGGACAGGGAAAAATGAGCAGTTCTTC,CASSQWTGKNEQFF
14,TRBJ1-4,TRBD1,TRBV2,-,TGTGCCAGCAGTGTGGGGACAGGGTATGAAAAACTGTTTTTT,CASSVGTGYEKLFF
15,TRBJ2-5,TRBD1,TRBV6-2/TRBV6-3,-,TGTGCCAGCAGTTTCGTTACAGGGGCCCGAGGGACCCAGTACTTC,CASSFVTGARGTQYF
14,TRBJ2-7,-,TRBV9,-,TGTGCCAGCAGCGTTTCAAGCGGATCTAAAGAGCAGTACTTC,CASSVSSGSKEQYF
15,TRBJ1-2,-,TRBV6-2/TRBV6-3,-,TGTGCCAGCAGTCCCCGGACAGAGCCTCCCTATGGCTACACCTTC,CASSPRTEPPYGYTF
14,TRBJ2-2,-,TRBV5-4,-,TGTGCCAGCAGCTTAAAACAGAACACCGGGGAGCTGTTTTTT,CASSLKQNTGELFF
16,TRBJ2-2,-,TRBV18,-,TGTGCCAGCTCACTCCTCGTCCAGGGGTTAGCCGGGGAGCTGTTTTTT,CASSLLVQGLAGELFF
14,TRBJ2-1,-,TRBV6-4,-,TGTGCCAGCAGCCCGACTGCCCCATACAATGAGCAGTTCTTC,CASSPTAPYNEQFF
14,TRBJ1-2,-,TRBV19,-,TGTGCCAGTAGTCCGCAGGGGACCAACTATGGCTACACCTTC,CASSPQGTNYGYTF
14,TRBJ1-3,TRBD1,TRBV5-4,few,TGTGCCTACCAGGGACAGGGATCTGGAAACACCATATATTTT,CAYQGQGSGNTIYF
13,TRBJ2-7,TRBD1,TRBV7-2,-,TGTGCCAGCAGCCGTTTTACAGGGGGCGAGCAGTACTTC,CASSRFTGGEQYF
14,TRBJ2-7,TRBD2,TRBV6-5,few,TGTGCCAGCACCGGGACTAGCGGACCTTACGAGCAGTACTTC,CASTGTSGPYEQYF
16,TRBJ2-2,TRBD2,TRBV4-2,-,TGTGCCAGCAGCCAAGGGGTAGCGGGAGACACCGGGGAGCTGTTTTTT,CASSQGVAGDTGELFF
16,TRBJ2-7,TRBD2,TRBV28,-,TGTGCCAGCAGTTCCCCCGGGACTAGCGGGGACTACGAGCAGTACTTC,CASSSPGTSGDYEQYF
13,TRBJ2-1,TRBD2,TRBV9,-,TGTGCCAGCAGTCCGACTAGCATCAATGAGCAGTTCTTC,CASSPTSINEQFF
16,TRBJ1-4,TRBD1,TRBV28,-,TGTGCCAGCAGTTTAACAGGGGGCGGGGGTAGGGAAAAACTGTTTTTT,CASSLTGGGGREKLFF
12,TRBJ1-1,-,TRBV27,-,TGTGCCAGCAGTAGGGGGAACACTGAAGCTTTCTTT,CASSRGNTEAFF
15,TRBJ2-6,-,TRBV5-5,-,TGTGCCAGCAGCATCCAGGGTACTGGGGCCAACGTCCTGACTTTC,CASSIQGTGANVLTF
17,TRBJ1-2,TRBD1,TRBV6-1,-,TGTGCCAGCAGTGAAGATTGGGACAGGGGGCGCATAGAGGGCTACACCTTC,CASSEDWDRGRIEGYTF
15,TRBJ2-7,TRBD1,TRBV4-3,-,TGCGCCAGCAGCCAAGGGACGGGACAGTATTACGAGCAGTACTTC,CASSQGTGQYYEQYF
10,TRBJ2-3,-,TRBV25-1,-,TGTGCCAGCAGGAGGGATACGCAGTATTTT,CASRRDTQYF
14,TRBJ1-1,-,TRBV7-2,-,TGTGCCAGCAGCCGGGGGGGTGGGCACACTGAAGCTTTCTTT,CASSRGGGHTEAFF
15,TRBJ2-7,TRBD2,TRBV7-2,-,TGTGCCAGCAGCTTAGGTCTAGCGGTGAACTACGAGCAGTACTTC,CASSLGLAVNYEQYF
14,TRBJ2-2,-,TRBV2,-,TGTGCCAGCAGTAAATCTGGGGGGTTTGGGGAGCTGTTTTTT,CASSKSGGFGELFF
15,TRBJ1-2,-,TRBV19,-,TGTGCCAGCAATACCCTTGGACAGCCCAACTATGGCTACACCTTC,CASNTLGQPNYGYTF